This entry lists 23 T cell receptor beta chains sequenced from one sample in a study of blood T cell repertoires in COVID-19. TCRdb keeps only in-frame clones here, not all; method: immunoSEQ multiplex PCR. Counted here are some 180,000 clones, over 80% occurring once; the ten biggest clones make up about 7%. Sample: peripheral blood. The receptors stem from a woman aged 40 to 50 with COVID-19, enrolled during active disease.

This chain joins TRBV3-1 (or the pseudogene TRBV3-2) and TRBJ1-1; D call uncertain. V was shortened by 4 bases and J by 3 bases, with 3 bases between the two germline ends. The CDR3 totals 11 residues. The germline gives CDR1 LGHDT, CDR2 YNNKEL (reference sequence). In DNA, the CDR3 is TGTGCCAGCAGCCGAGACACTGAAGCTTTCTTT. It encodes CASSRDTEAFF.

This sequence joins TRBV6-5 and TRBJ1-2, with a possible D match to TRBD1 (5 bases). The CDR3 sequence is 13 residues long. Trimming removed 6 bases at V and 4 bases at J, with 12 bases between. CDR1 is MNHEY and CDR2 is SVGAGI in the germline V gene. CDR3 residues: CASRTGQPYGYTF. The CDR3 DNA reads TGTGCCAGCAGAACCGGACAACCCTATGGCTACACCTTC.

This clone showed up just once. This sequence joins TRBV7-9 and TRBJ2-1, with TRBD2 matching over 15 bases. V dropped 5 bases and J dropped 5; count of bases not matched to a gene: 7. CDR1 SEHNR and CDR2 FQNEAQ come from the germline V gene (reference sequence). This CDR3 is built from 17 residues. CDR3 nucleotides: TGTGCCAGCAGCCGGGGACTAGCGGGGGGCGAAGACAATGAGCAGTTCTTC. Translation: CASSRGLAGGEDNEQFF.

The rearrangement links TRBV6-4 to TRBJ2-1, with D tentatively TRBD2 (6 bases). The CDR3 sequence is 17 residues long. Germline V gene data show CDR1 as MRHNA and CDR2 as SNTAGT. V was pared by 0 bases and J by 7 bases, with 19 bases between. The CDR3 nucleotides are TGTGCCAGCAGTGACTCGATGGGGACTGGGATTGTAAATGAGCAGTTCTTC. It is translated as CASSDSMGTGIVNEQFF.

The genes are TRBV6-5 and TRBJ1-6; TRBD1 is a possible D gene (5 bases). V lost 0 bases and J 3 bases, leaving 6 bases between the germline ends. This CDR3 contains 15 residues. Germline loops: CDR1 MNHEY, CDR2 SVGAGI. The CDR3 nucleotides are TGTGCCAGCAGTTACTCGGACAACTATAATTCACCCCTCCACTTT. It specifies CASSYSDNYNSPLHF.

The rearrangement joins TRBV14 to TRBJ1-2; D is ambiguous. This CDR3 comprises 12 residues. Trimming shortened V by 5 bases and J by 6 bases, and 10 bases separated the two germline ends. Germline-derived CDR1 and CDR2 are SGHDN and FVKESK. The CDR3 region is CASSFTTNGYTF. The DNA of the CDR3 is TGTGCCAGCAGCTTTACAACGAATGGCTACACCTTC.

V gene TRBV7-3 combines with J gene TRBJ2-2; TRBD1 is a possible D gene (6 bases). CDR3 size: 16 residues. V was shortened by 2 bases and J by 3 bases, with 13 bases between the two germline ends. CDR1 and CDR2 from the germline V gene are SGHTA and FQGTGA. CDR3 protein: CASSLGWPGDTGELFF. Written as DNA, the CDR3 is TGTGCCAGCAGCTTAGGTTGGCCAGGGGACACCGGGGAGCTGTTTTTT.

This clone was detected once. This sequence joins TRBV24-1 and TRBJ2-5, with 7 bases fitting TRBD1. Looked up from germline, CDR1 is KGHDR and CDR2 is SFDVKD. The CDR3 is made up of 15 amino acids. V shed 4 bases and J 5 bases; nucleotides not matched to a gene: 9. Here the CDR3 reads CATSDHTGVRETQYF. Here the CDR3 DNA reads TGTGCCACCAGTGACCACACAGGGGTGAGGGAGACCCAGTACTTC.

This chain connects TRBV10-1 to TRBJ2-2; the match to TRBD2 covers 9 bases. Trimming took 6 bases from V and 4 from J; bases not matched to a gene: 6. The length of the CDR3 is 15 residues. The germline V gene has CDR1 WNHNN and CDR2 SYGVQD (reference sequence). The CDR3 loop reads CASSESGGPTGELFF. The CDR3 bases are TGCGCCAGCAGCGAGAGCGGGGGGCCCACCGGGGAGCTGTTTTTT.

The chain carries TRBV5-1 and TRBJ2-5; D not certain. Per the germline V gene, CDR1 is SGHRS and CDR2 is YFSETQ. This CDR3 has 12 residues. V gave up 4 bases and J gave up 0 bases, with 4 bases separating them. The CDR3 DNA is TGCGCCAGCAGCCCAAACCAAGAGACCCAGTACTTC. Its protein is CASSPNQETQYF. Combining the CDR3 with reference TRBV5-1 and TRBJ2-5 gives the whole variable domain KAGVTQTPRYLIKTRGQQVTLSCSPISGHRSVSWYQQTPGQGLQFLFEYFSETQRNKGNFPGRFSGRQFSNSRSEMNVSTLELGDSALYLCASSPNQETQYFGPGTRLLVL.

This chain joins TRBV6-5 and TRBJ1-2, with D possibly being TRBD1 (6 bases). Deletions cut 7 bases from V and 2 bases from J, with 8 bases between. The CDR3 is made up of 12 amino acids. Germline V lookup: CDR1 MNHEY, CDR2 SVGAGI. CDR3 region: CASKGGNYGYTF. CDR3 DNA sequence: TGTGCCAGCAAGGGGGGGAACTATGGCTACACCTTC.

This clone has a handful of counts. This rearrangement joins TRBV14 to TRBJ1-5, with TRBD1 as a possible D gene (5 bases). V lost 4 bases and J lost 7, with 17 bases in between. There are 15 residues in the CDR3. Germline V lookup: CDR1 SGHDN, CDR2 FVKESK. The CDR3 DNA reads as TGTGCCAGCAGCCCGCGGGGGGGAATGGGACAGCCCCAGCATTTT. It encodes CASSPRGGMGQPQHF. The full variable domain, rest sourced from reference TRBV14 and TRBJ1-5, is EAGVTQFPSHSVIEKGQTVTLRCDPISGHDNLYWYRRVMGKEIKFLLHFVKESKQDESGMPNNRFLAERTGGTYSTLKVQPAELEDSGVYFCASSPRGGMGQPQHFGDGTRLSIL.

The chain has TRBV9 and TRBJ1-2; D gene unclear. This CDR3 contains 14 residues. In germline, CDR1 is SGDLS, CDR2 YYNGEE. The V end lost 4 bases, the J end lost 4 bases, and 14 bases lay between the germline ends. The CDR3 DNA reads as TGTGCCAGCAGCCCCCGGACTGACGTCTATGGCTACACCTTC. Amino acids: CASSPRTDVYGYTF.

The chain employs TRBV19 and TRBJ2-3; 7 nucleotides agree with TRBD2. J gave up 9 bases and V 6 bases, and 12 bases lay outside the gene matches. The V gene's germline CDR1 is LNHDA and CDR2 SQIVND (reference sequence). The CDR3 totals 14 residues. CDR3 bases: TGTGCCAGTAGCGGCGGGACTCGGGGGGTCACGCAGTATTTT. This encodes CASSGGTRGVTQYF.

CDR3 nucleotides: TGTGCCATCAGTGATAAGGGGCAGTCTAACACTGAAGCTTTCTTT. Residues: CAISDKGQSNTEAFF. V gene TRBV10-3 combines with J gene TRBJ1-1; a possible D gene is TRBD1 (5 bases). In germline, CDR1 is ENHRY, CDR2 SYGVKD. Trimming cost V 3 bases and J 2 bases, with 13 bases left between them. This CDR3 has 15 residues.

The gene calls are TRBV9 and TRBJ1-2; 8 positions agree with TRBD1. CDR3 length: 12 amino acids. Germline CDR1 SGDLS, CDR2 YYNGEE. V lost 7 bases and J lost 6; bases outside the gene matches: 5. CDR3 in amino acids: CASGQGPHGYTF. The CDR3 DNA sequence: TGTGCCAGCGGACAGGGACCCCATGGCTACACCTTC.

The chain links TRBV10-2 to TRBJ2-7; no definite D call. Germline loops: CDR1 WSHSY, CDR2 SAAADI. The V gene lost 0 bases and the J gene lost 4 bases, with 7 bases spanning the gap. This CDR3 region has 13 residues. CDR3 loop: CASSESGGYEQYF. As DNA, the CDR3 is TGCGCCAGCAGTGAGTCAGGCGGTTACGAGCAGTACTTC.

The V and J genes are TRBV10-2 and TRBJ1-1, with 7 bases aligning to TRBD1. After removal of 6 bases from V and 2 bases from J, the junction contained 3 bases not matched to a gene. Germline loops: CDR1 WSHSY, CDR2 SAAADI. CDR3 length equals 13 residues. In DNA form, the CDR3 reads TGCGCCAGCAGCCGGGACAGTAACACTGAAGCTTTCTTT. It is translated as CASSRDSNTEAFF.

The chain couples TRBV7-2 to TRBJ2-5; D not certain. V was shortened by 2 bases and J by 1 base, with 5 bases between the two germline ends. This CDR3 is 13 amino acids long. CDR1 is SGHTA, CDR2 FQGNSA, per germline. The CDR3 protein is CASSLQAQETQYF. Written as DNA, the CDR3 is TGTGCCAGCAGCTTACAGGCCCAAGAGACCCAGTACTTC. Together with reference TRBV7-2 and TRBJ2-5, the CDR3 gives the full variable domain: GAGVSQSPSNKVTEKGKDVELRCDPISGHTALYWYRQSLGQGLEFLIYFQGNSAPDKSGLPSDRFSAERTGGSVSTLTIQRTQQEDSAVYLCASSLQAQETQYFGPGTRLLVL.

The rearrangement joins TRBV5-1 to TRBJ2-7; D is possibly TRBD2 (6 bases). The germline V gene encodes CDR1 SGHRS and CDR2 YFSETQ. The length of the CDR3 is 16 residues. The V gene lost 3 bases and the J gene lost 3 bases, with 19 bases spanning the gap. CDR3 region: CASSSGPEGAIYEQYF. The CDR3 DNA reads TGCGCCAGCAGCTCCGGGCCGGAGGGAGCGATCTACGAGCAGTACTTC.

This chain joins TRBV7-9 and TRBJ1-5; D possibly corresponds to TRBD1 (6 bases). V shed 2 bases and J shed 0 bases, with 20 bases lying between them. The CDR3 is made up of 19 amino acids. Germline V gene lookup returns CDR1 SEHNR and CDR2 FQNEAQ (reference sequence). In DNA, the CDR3 is TGTGCCAGCAGCTTAAGCCAGGGGAACTTCCCTTCTAGCAATCAGCCCCAGCATTTT. It codes for CASSLSQGNFPSSNQPQHF.

This clone was observed a single time. As the CDR3 is not closed by the conserved phenylalanine or tryptophan, this likely results from a read error. Because the CDR3's place on the DNA is in doubt, the DNA is left out and the CDR3 is given as listed by TCRdb. This chain uses TRBV2 with TRBJ2-7; the table's D call of TRBD1 was not tested on the DNA. Germline V lookup: CDR1 SNHLY, CDR2 FYNNEI. The CDR3 is 13 amino acids long, termini counted. CDR3 protein: CASVWGFSRQGTI.

The chain employs TRBV7-3 and TRBJ2-2, with a weak D call TRBD1 (6 bases). The CDR3 is made up of 15 amino acids. CDR1 and CDR2 from the germline V gene are SGHTA and FQGTGA. With 7 bases removed from V and 8 bases from J, the gap between germline ends came to 20 bases. CDR3 sequence reads: CASTPQTGRGGELFF. The CDR3 region has the DNA TGTGCCAGCACCCCCCAGACAGGCCGGGGTGGGGAGCTGTTTTTT.